The source of this T cell receptor beta chain is a study of control samples from healthy donors and cancer patients. As concerns this clone: Likely a read error: the CDR3 ends without its conserved phenylalanine or tryptophan. The DNA is omitted, as the CDR3 cannot be located on it reliably, and the CDR3 follows TCRdb's listing.

The CDR3 spans 13 amino acids, including both terminal residues. The germline V gene encodes CDR1 KGHSH and CDR2 LQKENI. TCRdb keeps only in-frame clones here, not all; method: immunoSEQ multiplex PCR. Of more than 75,000 clones listed, roughly 80% were seen once; the top ten hold around 40%. This rearrangement joins TRBV18 to TRBJ2-7; the D call TRBD1 from the table was never checked on the DNA. This clonotype was sampled from a man in his 70s with lung cancer. Source material: PBMCs. The CDR3 here is CASSPGIGDNPRH.